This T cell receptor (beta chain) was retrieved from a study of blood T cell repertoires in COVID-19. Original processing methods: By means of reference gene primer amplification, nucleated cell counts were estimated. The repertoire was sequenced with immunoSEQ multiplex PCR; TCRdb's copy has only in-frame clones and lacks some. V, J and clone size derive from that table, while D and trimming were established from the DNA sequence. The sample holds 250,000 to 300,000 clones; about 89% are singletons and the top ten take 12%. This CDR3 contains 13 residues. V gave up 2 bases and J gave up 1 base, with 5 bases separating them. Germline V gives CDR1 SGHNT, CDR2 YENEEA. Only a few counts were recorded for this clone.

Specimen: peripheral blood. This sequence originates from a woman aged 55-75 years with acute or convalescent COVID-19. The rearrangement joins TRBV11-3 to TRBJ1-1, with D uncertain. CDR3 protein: CASSLSGNTEAFF. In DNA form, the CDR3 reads TGTGCCAGCAGCTTATCCGGGAACACTGAAGCTTTCTTT.